This TCR beta chain was sequenced during a study of shared clonotypes between healthy human individuals. Notes on the study in general: Blood was the only sampled material, and tissue repertoires likely differ. Rarefaction showed that sequencing of sorted subsets was incomplete (despite large depth).

Each donor was a Caucasian adult residing in Nashville, Tennessee. For this clone: Its antigen is unidentified.

TCRdb's copy holds only in-frame clones and misses some; the assay was immunoSEQ multiplex PCR. The data show approximately 2,300,000 clones, with less than 95% seen just once and around 0.38% held by the top ten. The TCR was taken from a man younger than 35 in good health. Some clones in this sample may be carry-over from other donors' samples. Sequenced: naive CD4+ T cells from PBMCs. Subset noted: CD45RA+ positively selected.

CDR3 sequence: CASGRAPSNQPQHF. The CDR3 nucleotides read TGTGCCAGTGGTAGGGCCCCTAGCAATCAGCCCCAGCATTTT. The chain is built from TRBV7-9 and TRBJ1-5; no reliable D call. Trimming cost V 9 bases and J 0 bases, with 12 bases left between them. Germline-derived CDR1 and CDR2 are SEHNR and FQNEAQ (reference sequence). The CDR3 sequence is 14 residues long.